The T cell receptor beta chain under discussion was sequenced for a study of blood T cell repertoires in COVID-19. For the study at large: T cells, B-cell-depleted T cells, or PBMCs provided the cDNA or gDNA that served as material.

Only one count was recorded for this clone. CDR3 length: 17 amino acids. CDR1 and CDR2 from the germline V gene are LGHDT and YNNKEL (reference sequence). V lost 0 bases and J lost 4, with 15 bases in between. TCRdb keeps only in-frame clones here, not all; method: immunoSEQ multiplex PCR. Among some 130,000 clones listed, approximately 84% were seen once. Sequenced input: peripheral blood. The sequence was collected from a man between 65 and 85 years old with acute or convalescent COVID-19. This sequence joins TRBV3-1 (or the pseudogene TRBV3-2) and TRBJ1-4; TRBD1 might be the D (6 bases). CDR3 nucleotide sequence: TGTGCCAGCAGCCAAGAGAGGCCAGGGGAAGTTAATGAAAAACTGTTTTTT. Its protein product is CASSQERPGEVNEKLFF.